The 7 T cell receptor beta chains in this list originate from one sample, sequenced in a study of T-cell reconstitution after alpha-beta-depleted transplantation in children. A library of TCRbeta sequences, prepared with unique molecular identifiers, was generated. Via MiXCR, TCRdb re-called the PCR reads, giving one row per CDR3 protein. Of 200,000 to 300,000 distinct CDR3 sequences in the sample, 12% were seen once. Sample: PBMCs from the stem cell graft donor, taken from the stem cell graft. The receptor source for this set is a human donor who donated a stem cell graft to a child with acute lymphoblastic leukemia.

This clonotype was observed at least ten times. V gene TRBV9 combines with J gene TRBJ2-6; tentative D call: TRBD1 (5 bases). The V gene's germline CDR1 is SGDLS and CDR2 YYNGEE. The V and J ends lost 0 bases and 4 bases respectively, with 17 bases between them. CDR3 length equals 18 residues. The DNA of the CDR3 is TGTGCCAGCAGCGTAGGGCAGGGCTTGTTAGCAGGGGCCAACGTCCTGACTTTC. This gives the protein CASSVGQGLLAGANVLTF.

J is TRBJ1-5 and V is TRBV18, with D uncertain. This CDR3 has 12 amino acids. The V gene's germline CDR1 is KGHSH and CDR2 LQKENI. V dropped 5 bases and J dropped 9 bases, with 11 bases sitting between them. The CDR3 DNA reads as TGTGCCAGCTCAGCTGGCGCCGGGCCCCAGCATTTT. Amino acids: CASSAGAGPQHF.

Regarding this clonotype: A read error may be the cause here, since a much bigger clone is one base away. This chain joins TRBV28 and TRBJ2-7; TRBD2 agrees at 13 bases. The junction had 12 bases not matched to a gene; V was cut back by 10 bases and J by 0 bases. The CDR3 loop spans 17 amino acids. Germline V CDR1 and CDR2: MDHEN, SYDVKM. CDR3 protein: CAITPWGLAGPSYEQYF. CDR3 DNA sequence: TGTGCCATCACTCCTTGGGGACTAGCGGGACCCTCCTACGAGCAGTACTTC. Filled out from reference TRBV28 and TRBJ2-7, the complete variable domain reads DVKVTQSSRYLVKRTGEKVFLECVQDMDHENMFWYRQDPGLGLRLIYFSYDVKMKEKGDIPEGYSVSREKKERFSLILESASTNQTSMYLCAITPWGLAGPSYEQYFGPGTRLTVT.

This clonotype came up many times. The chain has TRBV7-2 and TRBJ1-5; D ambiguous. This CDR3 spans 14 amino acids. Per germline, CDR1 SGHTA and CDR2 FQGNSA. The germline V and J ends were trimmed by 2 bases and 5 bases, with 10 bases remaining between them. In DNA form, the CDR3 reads TGTGCCAGCAGCTTATTTCCAGGAGATCAGCCCCAGCATTTT. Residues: CASSLFPGDQPQHF.

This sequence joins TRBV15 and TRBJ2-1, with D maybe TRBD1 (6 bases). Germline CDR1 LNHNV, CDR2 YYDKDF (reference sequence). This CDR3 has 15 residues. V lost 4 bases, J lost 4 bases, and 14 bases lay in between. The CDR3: CATSTVGTSYNEQFF. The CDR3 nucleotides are TGTGCCACCAGCACAGTCGGGACATCTTACAATGAGCAGTTCTTC.

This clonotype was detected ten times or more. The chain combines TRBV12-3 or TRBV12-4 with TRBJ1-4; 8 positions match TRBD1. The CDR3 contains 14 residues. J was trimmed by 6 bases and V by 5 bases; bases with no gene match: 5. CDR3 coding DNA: TGTGCCAGCAGTCCGGACAGGGCGGATGAAAAACTGTTTTTT. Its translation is CASSPDRADEKLFF.

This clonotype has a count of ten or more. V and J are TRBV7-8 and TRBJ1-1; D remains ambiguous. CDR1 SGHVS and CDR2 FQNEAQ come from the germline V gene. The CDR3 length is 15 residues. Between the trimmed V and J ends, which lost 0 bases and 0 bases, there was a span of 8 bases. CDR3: CASSLAPTVNTEAFF. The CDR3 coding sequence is TGTGCCAGCAGCTTAGCCCCGACGGTGAACACTGAAGCTTTCTTT.